This TCR beta chain was sequenced in a study of circulating CD8 cells and anti-PD-1 response in melanoma. About the study: Responders had complete or partial responses; non-responders had stable or progressive disease.

Study observations and caveats: Replicates were generally not done for experiments. At M1, fewer than 7% of TRB clonotypes appeared in multiple subsets. Patients included both untreated and previously treated individuals.

The QIAseq Immune Repertoire TCR panel built the libraries from approximately 15 ng of total RNA. In TCRdb, the reads were re-called with MiXCR into one record per CDR3 protein. The top ten hold roughly 15% of the sample, which has approximately 900 distinct CDR3 sequences, around 6% seen once. Live CD3+CD8+TCRalphabeta+ cells were sorted into four subsets by PD-1 and/or TIGIT. Per germline, CDR1 MDHEN and CDR2 SYDVKM. Trimming at V came to 6 bases and at J to 0 bases, leaving 9 bases not matched to a gene. This CDR3 region has 17 residues. By frequency in the sample, this clonotype is large. The antigen remains undetermined.

The input for sequencing was CD8+ T cells from PBMCs, taken at baseline or after one month of anti-PD-1 therapy (not recorded which). This receptor was identified in a human donor with melanoma. V usage is TRBV28 and J usage is TRBJ2-7; 12 positions match TRBD2. CDR3 nucleotide sequence: TGTGCCAGCAGGGCCGGGACTAGCGGGTCGAGCTCCTACGAGCAGTACTTC. Translating gives CASRAGTSGSSSYEQYF.